This TCR beta chain derives from a study of T cells in Graves' hyperthyroidism and ophthalmopathy. Amplification of TCR beta CDR3 regions was performed using RNA transcripts as template. Researchers ran a first-round RT-PCR on the TCR CDR3 using the HTBI primer set. TCRdb independently ran MiXCR on the multiplex PCR reads; one entry per CDR3 protein. Altogether 450,000 to 650,000 distinct CDR3 sequences are present, around 20% being singletons, with the ten largest covering about a quarter. This clonotype was seen repeatedly, ten times or more. The sequencing input was blood. This clonotype originated in a man younger than 30 with Graves' hyperthyroidism.

The CDR3 DNA sequence: TGTGCCACCAGTGACCTGGGACACAACTATGGCTACACCTTC. This codes for CATSDLGHNYGYTF. This chain uses TRBV24-1 with TRBJ1-2, with D perhaps matching TRBD1 (6 bases). The CDR3 sequence is 14 residues long. Germline CDR1 KGHDR, CDR2 SFDVKD. Trimming removed 4 bases at V and 2 bases at J, with 10 bases between.